What follows describes a single T cell receptor (beta chain). The antigen is undetermined. Trimming removed 5 bases from V and 7 bases from J, with 14 bases in between. The CDR3 runs to 14 residues. Looked up from germline, CDR1 is SGHVS and CDR2 is FQNEAQ. It was CD45RO-negative cells, positively selected for CCR7, that made up naive CD8 cells, with terminally differentiated effector memory CD45RA+ cells excluded. The data were obtained in a study of shared clonotypes between healthy human individuals. The study, taken as a whole, reports: Generation probabilities of non-shared clonotypes were lower (relative to those shared by all four donors). Naive subsets, compared against memory subsets, generally had larger estimated richness values.

Each replicate PCR on the sorted subsets used roughly 210 ng DNA (around 30,000 T cell genomes). Sequencing used immunoSEQ multiplex PCR; TCRdb keeps in-frame clones, though not all of them. The repertoire consists of hundreds of thousands of clones, with roughly 92% occurring once and the leading ten covering less than 25%. The rearrangement joins TRBV7-8 to TRBJ2-2; possible D gene TRBD1, 6 bases. The sequence derives from a man aged 30 to 39 in good health. Source material: naive CD8+ T cells sorted from blood. The CDR3 bases are TGTGCCAGCAGCCACCTTGGGGGCGGCGGGGAGCTGTTTTTT. Translating gives CASSHLGGGGELFF.